The clone carrying this T cell receptor beta chain has ten or more counts. The source of the sample is a study of blood T cell repertoires in COVID-19. Study summary: From the United States, Italy and Spain came samples of acute and convalescent COVID-19. PBMCs, B-cell-depleted T cells, or T cells provided the cDNA or gDNA that made up the material.

How the authors handled the data: Reference gene primer amplification gave nucleated cell count estimates. The repertoire was sequenced with immunoSEQ multiplex PCR; TCRdb's copy has only in-frame clones and lacks some. D and trimming come from the DNA, and the V and J calls and clone size come from that table. Here the sample spans some 400,000 clones, 90% being singletons. The sample comprised peripheral blood. This sequence was found in a man younger than 30 with active or convalescent COVID-19.

CDR3 in amino acids: CASRALGGRDSPLHF. The CDR3 region has the DNA TGTGCCAGCAGGGCTCTAGGGGGAAGGGATTCACCCCTCCACTTT. The rearrangement joins TRBV2 to TRBJ1-6, with a possible D match to TRBD1 (6 bases). The CDR3 is 15 residues long. The ends were cut back, 6 bases at V and 8 bases at J, with 17 bases in the middle. Germline V lookup: CDR1 SNHLY, CDR2 FYNNEI.